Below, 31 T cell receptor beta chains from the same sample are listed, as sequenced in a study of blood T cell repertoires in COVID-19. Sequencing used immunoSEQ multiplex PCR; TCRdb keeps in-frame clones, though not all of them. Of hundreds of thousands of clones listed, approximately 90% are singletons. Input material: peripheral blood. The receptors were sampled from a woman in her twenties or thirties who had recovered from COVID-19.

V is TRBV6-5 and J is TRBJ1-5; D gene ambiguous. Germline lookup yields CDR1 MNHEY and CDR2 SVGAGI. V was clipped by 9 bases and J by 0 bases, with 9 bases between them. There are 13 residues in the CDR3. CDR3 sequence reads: CASEINSNQPQHF. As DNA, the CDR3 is TGTGCCAGTGAGATCAATAGCAATCAGCCCCAGCATTTT.

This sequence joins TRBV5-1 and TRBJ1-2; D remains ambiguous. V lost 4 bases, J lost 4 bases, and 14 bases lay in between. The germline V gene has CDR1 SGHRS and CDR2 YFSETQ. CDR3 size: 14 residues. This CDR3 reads CASSLVPVGYGYTF. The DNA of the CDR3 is TGCGCCAGCAGCCTAGTCCCGGTCGGCTATGGCTACACCTTC.

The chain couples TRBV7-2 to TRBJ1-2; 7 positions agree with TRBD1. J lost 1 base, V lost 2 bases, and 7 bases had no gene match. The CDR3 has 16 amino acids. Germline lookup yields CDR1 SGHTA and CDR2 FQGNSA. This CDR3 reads CASSLRRDSLNYGYTF. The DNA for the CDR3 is TGTGCCAGCAGCTTAAGGAGGGACAGCCTTAACTATGGCTACACCTTC.

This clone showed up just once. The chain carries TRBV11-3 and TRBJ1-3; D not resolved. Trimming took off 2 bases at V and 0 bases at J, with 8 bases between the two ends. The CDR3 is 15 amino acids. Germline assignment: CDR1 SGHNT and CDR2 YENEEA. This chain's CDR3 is CASSLSGASGNTIYF. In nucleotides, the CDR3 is TGTGCCAGCAGCTTATCCGGAGCCTCTGGAAACACCATATATTTT.

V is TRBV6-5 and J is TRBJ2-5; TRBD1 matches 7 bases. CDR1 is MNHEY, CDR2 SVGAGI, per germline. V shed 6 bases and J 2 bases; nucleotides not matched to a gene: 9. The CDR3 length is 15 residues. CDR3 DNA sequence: TGTGCCAGCAGATTAAACAGGGGATCACAAGAGACCCAGTACTTC. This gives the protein CASRLNRGSQETQYF.

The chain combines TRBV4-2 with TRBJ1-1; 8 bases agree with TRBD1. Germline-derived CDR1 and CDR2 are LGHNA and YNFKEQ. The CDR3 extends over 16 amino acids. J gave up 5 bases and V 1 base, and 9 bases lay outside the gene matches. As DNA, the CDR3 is TGTGCCAGCAGCCAAGGGGACCGGGACAGGACTACTGAAGCTTTCTTT. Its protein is CASSQGDRDRTTEAFF.

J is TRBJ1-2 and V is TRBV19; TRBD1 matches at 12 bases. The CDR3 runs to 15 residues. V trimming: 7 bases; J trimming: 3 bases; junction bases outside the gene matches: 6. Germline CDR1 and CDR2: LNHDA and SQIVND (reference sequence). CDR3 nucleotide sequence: TGTGCCAGTACCACCGGGACAGGGGGCGACTATGGCTACACCTTC. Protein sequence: CASTTGTGGDYGYTF.

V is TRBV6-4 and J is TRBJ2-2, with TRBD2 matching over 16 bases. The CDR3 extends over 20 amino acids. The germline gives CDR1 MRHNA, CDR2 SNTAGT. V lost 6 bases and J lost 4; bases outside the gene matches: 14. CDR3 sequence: CASSGTSGGANLRGTGELFF. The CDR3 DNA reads TGTGCCAGCAGCGGGACTAGCGGGGGGGCTAATCTCCGGGGCACCGGGGAGCTGTTTTTT.

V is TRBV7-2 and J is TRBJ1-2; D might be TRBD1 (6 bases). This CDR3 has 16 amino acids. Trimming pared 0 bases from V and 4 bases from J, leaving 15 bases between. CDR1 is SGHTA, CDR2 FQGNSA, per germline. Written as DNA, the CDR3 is TGTGCCAGCAGCTTAGCGGTAGGGGGGGCCCTCTATGGCTACACCTTC. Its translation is CASSLAVGGALYGYTF.

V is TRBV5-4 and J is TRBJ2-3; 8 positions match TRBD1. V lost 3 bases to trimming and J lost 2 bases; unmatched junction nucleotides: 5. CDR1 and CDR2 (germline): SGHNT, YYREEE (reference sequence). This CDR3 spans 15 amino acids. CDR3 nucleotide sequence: TGTGCCAGCAGCTCTCAGGGGGCTGCCACAGATACGCAGTATTTT. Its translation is CASSSQGAATDTQYF.

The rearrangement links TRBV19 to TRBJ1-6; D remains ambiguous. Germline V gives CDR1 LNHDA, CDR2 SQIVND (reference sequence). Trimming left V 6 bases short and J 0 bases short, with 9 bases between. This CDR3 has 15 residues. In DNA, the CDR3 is TGTGCCAGTAGCAGGTCGCCCTCCTATAATTCACCCCTCCACTTT. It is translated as CASSRSPSYNSPLHF.

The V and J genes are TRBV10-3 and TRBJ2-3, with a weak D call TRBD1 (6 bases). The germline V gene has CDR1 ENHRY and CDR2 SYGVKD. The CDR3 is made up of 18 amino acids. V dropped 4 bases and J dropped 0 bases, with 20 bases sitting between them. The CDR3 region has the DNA TGTGCCATCAGTGCAACCCTAGGACAGAAACTTAGCACAGATACGCAGTATTTT. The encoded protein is CAISATLGQKLSTDTQYF.

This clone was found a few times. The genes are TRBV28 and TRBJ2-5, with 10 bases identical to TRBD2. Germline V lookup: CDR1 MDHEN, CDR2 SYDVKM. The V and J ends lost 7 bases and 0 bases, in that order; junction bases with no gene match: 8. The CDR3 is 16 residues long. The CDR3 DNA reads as TGTGCCAGCAACGAAGTTAGCGGGGGGTACCAAGAGACCCAGTACTTC. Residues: CASNEVSGGYQETQYF.

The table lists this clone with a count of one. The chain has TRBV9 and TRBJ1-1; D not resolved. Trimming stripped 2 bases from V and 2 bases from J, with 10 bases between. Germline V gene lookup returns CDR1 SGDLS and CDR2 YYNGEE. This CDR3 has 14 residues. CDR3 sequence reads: CASSVTPQNTEAFF. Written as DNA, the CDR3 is TGTGCCAGCAGCGTTACACCCCAAAACACTGAAGCTTTCTTT.

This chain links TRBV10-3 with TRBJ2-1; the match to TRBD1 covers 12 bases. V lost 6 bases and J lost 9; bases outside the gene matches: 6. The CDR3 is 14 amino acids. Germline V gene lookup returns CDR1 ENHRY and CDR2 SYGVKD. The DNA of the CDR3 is TGTGCCATCAGGGGGGACAGGGGGCAGCGTGAGCAGTTCTTC. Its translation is CAIRGDRGQREQFF.

The CDR3 loop reads CAISDGQSTDTQYF. The CDR3 DNA reads TGTGCCATCAGTGACGGACAGTCGACAGATACGCAGTATTTT. The chain uses TRBV10-3 and TRBJ2-3; TRBD1 is a possible D gene (6 bases). The germline gives CDR1 ENHRY, CDR2 SYGVKD. This CDR3 spans 14 amino acids. The V and J ends lost 3 bases and 3 bases respectively, with 10 bases between them.

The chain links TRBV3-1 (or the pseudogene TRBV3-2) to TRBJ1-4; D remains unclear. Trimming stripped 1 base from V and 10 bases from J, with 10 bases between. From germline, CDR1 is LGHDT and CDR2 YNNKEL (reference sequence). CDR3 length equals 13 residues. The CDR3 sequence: CASSQGRGGKLFF. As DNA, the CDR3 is TGTGCCAGCAGCCAAGGGCGGGGTGGAAAACTGTTTTTT.

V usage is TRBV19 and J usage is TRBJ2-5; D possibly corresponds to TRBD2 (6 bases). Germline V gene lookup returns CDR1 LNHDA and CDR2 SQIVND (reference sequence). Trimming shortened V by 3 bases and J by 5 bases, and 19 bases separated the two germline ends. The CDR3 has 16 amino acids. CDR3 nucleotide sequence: TGTGCCAGTAGTATGTCGGGGGACCACCGGGGCGAGACCCAGTACTTC. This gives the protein CASSMSGDHRGETQYF.

The CDR3 nucleotides read TGTGCCAGCAGCTTCTATTCCAACGGGGAGCAGTACTTC. Residues: CASSFYSNGEQYF. This chain joins TRBV7-2 and TRBJ2-7; no clear D gene. Trimming left V 3 bases short and J 7 bases short, with 13 bases between. The CDR3 sequence is 13 residues long. CDR1 is SGHTA and CDR2 is FQGNSA in the germline V gene.

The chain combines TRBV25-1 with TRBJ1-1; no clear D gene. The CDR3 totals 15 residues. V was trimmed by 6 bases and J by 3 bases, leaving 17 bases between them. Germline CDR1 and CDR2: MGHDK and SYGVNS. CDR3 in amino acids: CASRTTRRPDTEAFF. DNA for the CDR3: TGTGCCAGCAGGACGACAAGGAGGCCTGACACTGAAGCTTTCTTT.

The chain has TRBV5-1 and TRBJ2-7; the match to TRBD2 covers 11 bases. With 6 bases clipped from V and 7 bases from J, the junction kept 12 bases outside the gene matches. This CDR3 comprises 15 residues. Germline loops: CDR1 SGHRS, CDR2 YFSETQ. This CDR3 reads CASKRIAGGPDEQYF. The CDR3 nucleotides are TGCGCCAGCAAAAGGATAGCGGGGGGGCCAGATGAGCAGTACTTC.

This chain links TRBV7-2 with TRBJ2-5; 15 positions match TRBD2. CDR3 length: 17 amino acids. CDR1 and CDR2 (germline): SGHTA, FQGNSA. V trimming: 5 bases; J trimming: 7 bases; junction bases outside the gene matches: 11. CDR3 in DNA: TGTGCCAGCAGCCTACTGGGACTAGCGGGGGGCTCTGGGACCCAGTACTTC. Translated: CASSLLGLAGGSGTQYF.

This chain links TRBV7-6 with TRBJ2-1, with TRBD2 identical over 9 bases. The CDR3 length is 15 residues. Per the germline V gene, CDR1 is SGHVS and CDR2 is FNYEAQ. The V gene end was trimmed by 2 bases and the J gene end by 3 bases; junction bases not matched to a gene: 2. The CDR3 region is CASSLIAGDYNEQFF. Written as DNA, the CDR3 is TGTGCCAGCAGCTTAATAGCGGGGGACTACAATGAGCAGTTCTTC.

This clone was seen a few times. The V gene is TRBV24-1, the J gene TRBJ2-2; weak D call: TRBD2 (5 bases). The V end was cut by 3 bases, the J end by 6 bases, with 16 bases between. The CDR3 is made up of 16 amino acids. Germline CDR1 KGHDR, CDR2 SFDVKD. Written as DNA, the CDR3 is TGTGCCACCAGTGATCCCGGATTGGAGGTGGCCGGGGAGCTGTTTTTT. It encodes CATSDPGLEVAGELFF.

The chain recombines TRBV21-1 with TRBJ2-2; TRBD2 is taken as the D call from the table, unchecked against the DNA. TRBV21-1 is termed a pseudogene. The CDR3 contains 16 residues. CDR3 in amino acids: CASRKGHKEDTGELFF. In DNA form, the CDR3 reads TGTGCCAGCAGGAAAGGACACAAGGAGGACACCGGGGAGCTGTTTTTT.

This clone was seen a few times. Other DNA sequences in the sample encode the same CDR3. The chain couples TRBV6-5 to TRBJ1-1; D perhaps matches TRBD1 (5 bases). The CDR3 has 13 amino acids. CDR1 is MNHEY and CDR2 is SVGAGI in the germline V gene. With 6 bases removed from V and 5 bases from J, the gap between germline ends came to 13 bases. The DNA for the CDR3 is TGTGCCAGCAGCTACCGCGGGGGGACTGAAGCTTTCTTT. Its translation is CASSYRGGTEAFF.

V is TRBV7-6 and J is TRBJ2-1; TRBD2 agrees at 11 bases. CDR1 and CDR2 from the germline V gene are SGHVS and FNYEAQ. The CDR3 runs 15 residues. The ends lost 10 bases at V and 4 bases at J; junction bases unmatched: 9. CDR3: CANLAGTSGYNEQFF. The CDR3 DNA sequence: TGTGCCAACCTAGCTGGGACTAGCGGTTACAATGAGCAGTTCTTC.

The CDR3 DNA follows: TGCGCCAGCAGCCAAGCAAGCGGAGATACGCAGTATTTT. Protein sequence: CASSQASGDTQYF. The rearrangement joins TRBV4-3 to TRBJ2-3; D is possibly TRBD2 (5 bases). This CDR3 region has 13 residues. The germline CDR1 and CDR2 sequences are LGHNA and YSLEER. Trimming pared 1 base from V and 5 bases from J, leaving 7 bases between.

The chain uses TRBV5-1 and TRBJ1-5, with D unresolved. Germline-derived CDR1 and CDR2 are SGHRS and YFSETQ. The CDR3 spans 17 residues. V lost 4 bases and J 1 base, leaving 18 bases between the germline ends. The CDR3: CASSPAGTAGSNQPQHF. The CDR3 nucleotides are TGCGCCAGCAGCCCCGCGGGAACAGCTGGGAGCAATCAGCCCCAGCATTTT.

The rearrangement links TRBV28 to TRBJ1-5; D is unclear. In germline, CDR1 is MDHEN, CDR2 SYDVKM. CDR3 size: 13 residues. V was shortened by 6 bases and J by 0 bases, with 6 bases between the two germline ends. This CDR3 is CASRQFSNQPQHF. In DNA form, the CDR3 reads TGTGCCAGCAGACAGTTTAGCAATCAGCCCCAGCATTTT.

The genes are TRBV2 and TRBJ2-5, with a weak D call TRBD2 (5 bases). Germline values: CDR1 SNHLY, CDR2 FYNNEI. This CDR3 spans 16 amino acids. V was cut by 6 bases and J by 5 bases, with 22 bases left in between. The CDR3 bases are TGTGCCAGCAGCCCCGAGACGACGGCCCCGGGGGAGACCCAGTACTTC. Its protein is CASSPETTAPGETQYF.